This passage covers 20 T cell receptor beta chains from one sample sequenced in a study of cytomegalovirus exposure and HLA in healthy donors. Amplification used 60 Vbeta primers and 13 Jbeta primers. Assay used: immunoSEQ multiplex PCR; TCRdb lists only in-frame clones, some missing. The repertoire table contains 100,000 to 150,000 clones. The sequenced material came from PBMCs. The receptors derive from a man between 40 and 49 years old in good health and CMV-seronegative.

The V gene is TRBV7-2, the J gene TRBJ2-5; D perhaps matches TRBD2 (6 bases). V was cut by 5 bases and J by 3 bases, with 13 bases left in between. CDR1 SGHTA and CDR2 FQGNSA come from the germline V gene. The CDR3 contains 14 residues. The CDR3 sequence is CASSLRGAEETQYF. The CDR3 DNA follows: TGTGCCAGCAGCCTGCGGGGCGCCGAAGAGACCCAGTACTTC. Looking up the rest from reference TRBV7-2 and TRBJ2-5 gives the full variable domain: GAGVSQSPSNKVTEKGKDVELRCDPISGHTALYWYRQSLGQGLEFLIYFQGNSAPDKSGLPSDRFSAERTGGSVSTLTIQRTQQEDSAVYLCASSLRGAEETQYFGPGTRLLVL.

This chain uses TRBV29-1 with TRBJ1-1; D gene unclear. V lost 0 bases to trimming and J lost 2 bases, with 7 bases between them. In germline, CDR1 is SQVTM, CDR2 ANQGSEA. The CDR3 is 13 residues long. The DNA for the CDR3 is TGCAGCGTTGAAGAGGGCAGCAACACTGAAGCTTTCTTT. Its translation: CSVEEGSNTEAFF. Full variable domain (outside the CDR3, taken from reference TRBV29-1 and TRBJ1-1): SAVISQKPSRDICQRGTSLTIQCQVDSQVTMMFWYRQQPGQSLTLIATANQGSEATYESGFVIDKFPISRPNLTFSTLTVSNMSPEDSSIYLCSVEEGSNTEAFFGQGTRLTVV.

This sequence joins TRBV5-6 and TRBJ2-4; TRBD1 aligns across 10 bases. After removal of 2 bases from V and 2 bases from J, the junction contained 7 bases not matched to a gene. The germline V gene has CDR1 SGHDT and CDR2 YYEEEE. CDR3 length: 17 residues. The CDR3, as DNA: TGTGCCAGCAGCTTAATCCGGGACAGGGGAACCAAAAACATTCAGTACTTC. Residues: CASSLIRDRGTKNIQYF.

The CDR3 sequence: CASRRDRAYQDIQYF. The CDR3 DNA reads TGTGCCAGCAGGAGGGACAGGGCTTATCAGGACATTCAGTACTTC. This chain uses TRBV11-2 with TRBJ2-4; TRBD1 agrees at 9 bases. The CDR3 consists of 15 residues. CDR1 is SGHAT, CDR2 FQNNGV, per germline. Trimming took 6 bases from V and 8 from J; bases not matched to a gene: 11.

The chain employs TRBV10-2 and TRBJ2-7; no clear D. The CDR3 sequence is 12 residues long. CDR1 WSHSY and CDR2 SAAADI come from the germline V gene. V was pared by 4 bases and J by 3 bases, with 7 bases between. CDR3 DNA sequence: TGCGCCAGCAGTGGACAAGACTACGAGCAGTACTTC. Protein: CASSGQDYEQYF.

The J gene is TRBJ2-7, the V gene TRBV19; 13 positions match TRBD2. V lost 4 bases to trimming and J lost 3 bases; unmatched junction nucleotides: 6. The CDR3 loop spans 16 amino acids. Germline V gene sequence: CDR1 LNHDA, CDR2 SQIVND (reference sequence). The CDR3 DNA reads as TGTGCCAGTAGTAAAGGTACTAGCGGGAGGGTCTACGAGCAGTACTTC. This translates into CASSKGTSGRVYEQYF. Combining the CDR3 with reference TRBV19 and TRBJ2-7 gives the whole variable domain DGGITQSPKYLFRKEGQNVTLSCEQNLNHDAMYWYRQDPGQGLRLIYYSQIVNDFQKGDIAEGYSVSREKKESFPLTVTSAQKNPTAFYLCASSKGTSGRVYEQYFGPGTRLTVT.

V usage is TRBV9 and J usage is TRBJ1-1; D gene ambiguous. There are 14 residues in the CDR3. Germline V CDR1 and CDR2: SGDLS, YYNGEE. V was pared by 1 base and J by 1 base, with 8 bases between. The CDR3 reads CASSVSVENTEAFF. The CDR3 region has the DNA TGTGCCAGCAGCGTAAGCGTCGAGAACACTGAAGCTTTCTTT.

The chain uses TRBV20-1 and TRBJ1-5, with a possible D match to TRBD1 (5 bases). Germline loops: CDR1 DFQATT, CDR2 SNEGSKA (reference sequence). V lost 6 bases and J 6 bases, leaving 6 bases between the germline ends. The CDR3 spans 10 residues. CDR3 sequence (DNA): TGCAGTGCGGGGGGTCAGCCCCAGCATTTT. As protein: CSAGGQPQHF.

The CDR3 sequence: CASSETVSYGYTF. DNA of the CDR3: TGTGCCAGCAGCGAAACAGTCTCCTATGGCTACACCTTC. The chain employs TRBV2 and TRBJ1-2, with D unresolved. Germline V gene lookup returns CDR1 SNHLY and CDR2 FYNNEI. The CDR3 length is 13 residues. The V and J ends lost 6 bases and 4 bases respectively, with 12 bases between them.

Note on this clone: Germline and junction disagree at one end, which may indicate a read error. The DNA of the CDR3 is TGTGCCAGCAGCTTGAGCGGGAGGGCCTCCGACGAGCAGTACTTC. Its protein is CASSLSGRASDEQYF. V usage is TRBV7-3 and J usage is TRBJ2-7; TRBD2 agrees at 10 bases. The germline CDR1 and CDR2 sequences are SGHTA and FQGTGA. There are 15 residues in the CDR3.

The rearrangement joins TRBV18 to TRBJ1-1; TRBD1 agrees at 11 bases. The J segment lost 5 bases and the V segment lost 3 bases, leaving 2 bases of the junction unmatched. The germline V gene has CDR1 KGHSH and CDR2 LQKENI. The CDR3 has 14 amino acids. CDR3 region: CASSPRDRGTEAFF. CDR3 DNA: TGTGCCAGCTCACCGAGGGACAGGGGGACTGAAGCTTTCTTT.

The chain couples TRBV19 to TRBJ2-1, with 9 bases identical to TRBD1. The V gene's germline CDR1 is LNHDA and CDR2 SQIVND (reference sequence). V shed 0 bases, J shed 7 bases, and the junction held 10 bases outside the gene matches. The CDR3 extends over 17 amino acids. CDR3 loop: CASSIDLATGGGNEQFF. The CDR3 nucleotides are TGTGCCAGTAGTATAGATCTGGCTACAGGGGGCGGGAATGAGCAGTTCTTC.

The J gene is TRBJ2-1, the V gene TRBV25-1, with D perhaps matching TRBD2 (6 bases). The CDR3 spans 11 residues. Germline CDR1 is MGHDK and CDR2 is SYGVNS. The ends were cut back, 8 bases at V and 4 bases at J, with 6 bases in the middle. The CDR3 DNA reads TGTGCCAGCGGGGGGTACAATGAGCAGTTCTTC. Its translation: CASGGYNEQFF.

The chain joins TRBV5-4 to TRBJ2-4, with D perhaps matching TRBD2 (5 bases). Trimming removed 5 bases at V and 1 base at J, with 16 bases between. The CDR3 is made up of 16 amino acids. The germline CDR1 and CDR2 sequences are SGHNT and YYREEE (reference sequence). The CDR3: CASRRTPDLAKNIQYF. The DNA of the CDR3 is TGTGCCAGCAGACGGACTCCTGACCTCGCCAAAAACATTCAGTACTTC.

V and J are TRBV7-8 and TRBJ1-6; D unclear. Germline lookup yields CDR1 SGHVS and CDR2 FQNEAQ. Trimming took 4 bases from V and 5 from J, leaving 6 bases between them. The CDR3 has 13 amino acids. CDR3 in amino acids: CASSYFNNSPLHF. The DNA for the CDR3 is TGTGCCAGCAGCTATTTTAATAATTCACCCCTCCACTTT.

This rearrangement joins TRBV9 to TRBJ2-3, with D maybe TRBD1 (5 bases). The CDR3 contains 14 residues. Germline CDR1 SGDLS, CDR2 YYNGEE. V was cut by 1 base and J by 2 bases, with 8 bases left in between. The CDR3 sequence: CASSVQDITDTQYF. The CDR3 nucleotides are TGTGCCAGCAGCGTACAGGACATCACAGATACGCAGTATTTT.

The chain joins TRBV28 to TRBJ2-3, with D maybe TRBD2 (6 bases). The CDR3 has 17 amino acids. V dropped 3 bases and J dropped 0 bases, with 16 bases sitting between them. The germline gives CDR1 MDHEN, CDR2 SYDVKM. The chain's CDR3 is CASSLLVEAGSTDTQYF. In DNA, the CDR3 is TGTGCCAGCAGTTTGCTGGTCGAGGCGGGGAGCACAGATACGCAGTATTTT.

The J gene is TRBJ2-7, the V gene TRBV28; 10 nucleotides align to TRBD2. Germline V CDR1 and CDR2: MDHEN, SYDVKM. The V gene end was trimmed by 2 bases and the J gene end by 7 bases; junction bases not matched to a gene: 11. The CDR3 runs to 16 residues. The CDR3 DNA follows: TGTGCCAGCAGTTTACTAGGACTAGCGGACCAGGGGGAGCAGTACTTC. As protein: CASSLLGLADQGEQYF.

CDR3 residues: CASRPPGQGGQPQHF. The CDR3 DNA sequence: TGTGCCAGCAGGCCGCCGGGACAGGGTGGTCAGCCCCAGCATTTT. This rearrangement joins TRBV6-5 to TRBJ1-5; TRBD1 matches 9 bases. Trimming at V came to 6 bases and at J to 6 bases, leaving 9 bases not matched to a gene. Germline CDR1 reads MNHEY; CDR2 reads SVGAGI. The CDR3 has 15 amino acids.

The V call is TRBV29-1, the J call TRBJ2-1, with D possibly being TRBD1 (6 bases). The germline V gene has CDR1 SQVTM and CDR2 ANQGSEA. CDR3 size: 15 residues. Trimming took off 6 bases at V and 1 base at J, with 16 bases between the two ends. The CDR3 nucleotides read TGCAGCGTGTTGCCCGTGGGGGCTTCCTACAATGAGCAGTTCTTC. Protein sequence: CSVLPVGASYNEQFF.